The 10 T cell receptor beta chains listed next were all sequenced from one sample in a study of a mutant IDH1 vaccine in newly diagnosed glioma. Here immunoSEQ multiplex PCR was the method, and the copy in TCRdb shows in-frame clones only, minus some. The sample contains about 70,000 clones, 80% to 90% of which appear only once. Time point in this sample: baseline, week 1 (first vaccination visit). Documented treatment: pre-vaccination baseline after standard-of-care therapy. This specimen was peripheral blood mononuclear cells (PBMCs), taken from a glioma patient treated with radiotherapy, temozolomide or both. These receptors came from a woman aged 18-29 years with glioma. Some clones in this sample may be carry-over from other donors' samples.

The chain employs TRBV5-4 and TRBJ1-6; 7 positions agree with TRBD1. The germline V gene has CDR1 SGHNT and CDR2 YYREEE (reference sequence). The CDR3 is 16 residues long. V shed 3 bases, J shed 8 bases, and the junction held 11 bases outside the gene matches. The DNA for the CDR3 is TGTGCCAGCAGCTCACTCAGGGGGACGGTGGATTCACCCCTCCACTTT. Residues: CASSSLRGTVDSPLHF.

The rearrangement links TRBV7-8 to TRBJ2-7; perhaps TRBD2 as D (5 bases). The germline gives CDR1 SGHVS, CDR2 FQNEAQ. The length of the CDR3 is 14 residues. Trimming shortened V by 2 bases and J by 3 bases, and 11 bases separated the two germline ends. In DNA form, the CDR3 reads TGTGCCAGCAGCTTACTCGGGGTGCGCTACGAGCAGTACTTC. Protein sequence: CASSLLGVRYEQYF.

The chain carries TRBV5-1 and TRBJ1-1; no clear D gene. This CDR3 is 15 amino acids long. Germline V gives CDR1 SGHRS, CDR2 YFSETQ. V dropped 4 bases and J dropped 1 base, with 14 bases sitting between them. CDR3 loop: CASSLGGVPNTEAFF. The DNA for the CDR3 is TGCGCCAGCAGCCTGGGCGGGGTTCCGAACACTGAAGCTTTCTTT. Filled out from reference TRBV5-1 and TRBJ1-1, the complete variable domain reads KAGVTQTPRYLIKTRGQQVTLSCSPISGHRSVSWYQQTPGQGLQFLFEYFSETQRNKGNFPGRFSGRQFSNSRSEMNVSTLELGDSALYLCASSLGGVPNTEAFFGQGTRLTVV.

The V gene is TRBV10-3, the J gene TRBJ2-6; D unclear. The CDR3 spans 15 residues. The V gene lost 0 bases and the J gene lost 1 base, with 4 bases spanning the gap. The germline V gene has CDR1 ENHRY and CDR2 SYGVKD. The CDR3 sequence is CAISESRSGANVLTF. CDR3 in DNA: TGTGCCATCAGTGAGTCGAGGTCTGGGGCCAACGTCCTGACTTTC.

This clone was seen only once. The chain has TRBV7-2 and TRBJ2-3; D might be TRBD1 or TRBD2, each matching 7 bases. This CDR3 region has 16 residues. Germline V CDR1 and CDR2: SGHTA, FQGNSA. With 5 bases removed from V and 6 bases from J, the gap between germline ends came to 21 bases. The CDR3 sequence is CASSASRLAGGDTQYF. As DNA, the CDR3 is TGTGCCAGCAGCGCCTCTAGACTAGCAGGGGGTGATACGCAGTATTTT.

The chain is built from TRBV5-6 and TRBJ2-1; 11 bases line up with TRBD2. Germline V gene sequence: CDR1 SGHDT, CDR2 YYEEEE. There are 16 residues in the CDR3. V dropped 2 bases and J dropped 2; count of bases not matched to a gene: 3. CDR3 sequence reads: CASSFIAGGTYNEQFF. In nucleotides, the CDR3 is TGTGCCAGCAGCTTTATAGCGGGAGGGACCTACAATGAGCAGTTCTTC.

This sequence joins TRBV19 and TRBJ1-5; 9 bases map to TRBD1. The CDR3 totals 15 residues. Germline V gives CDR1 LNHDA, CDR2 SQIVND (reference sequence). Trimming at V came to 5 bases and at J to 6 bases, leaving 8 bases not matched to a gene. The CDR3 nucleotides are TGTGCCAGTAGTCCTCGGACAGGGGTCGGTCAGCCCCAGCATTTT. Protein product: CASSPRTGVGQPQHF. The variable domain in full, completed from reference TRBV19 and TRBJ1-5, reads DGGITQSPKYLFRKEGQNVTLSCEQNLNHDAMYWYRQDPGQGLRLIYYSQIVNDFQKGDIAEGYSVSREKKESFPLTVTSAQKNPTAFYLCASSPRTGVGQPQHFGDGTRLSIL.

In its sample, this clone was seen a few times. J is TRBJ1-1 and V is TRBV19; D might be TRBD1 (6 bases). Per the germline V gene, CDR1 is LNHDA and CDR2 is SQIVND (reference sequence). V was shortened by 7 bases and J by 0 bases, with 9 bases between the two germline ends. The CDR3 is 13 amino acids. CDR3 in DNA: TGTGCCAGTATGAGGGGGATGAACACTGAAGCTTTCTTT. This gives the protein CASMRGMNTEAFF.

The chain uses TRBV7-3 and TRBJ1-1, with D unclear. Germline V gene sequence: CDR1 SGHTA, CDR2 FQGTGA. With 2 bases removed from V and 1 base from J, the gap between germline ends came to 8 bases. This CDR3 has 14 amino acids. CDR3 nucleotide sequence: TGTGCCAGCAGCTTATACCCAGGGAACACTGAAGCTTTCTTT. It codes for CASSLYPGNTEAFF. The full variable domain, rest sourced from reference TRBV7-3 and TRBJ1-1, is GAGVSQTPSNKVTEKGKYVELRCDPISGHTALYWYRQSLGQGPEFLIYFQGTGAADDSGLPNDRFFAVRPEGSVSTLKIQRTERGDSAVYLCASSLYPGNTEAFFGQGTRLTVV.

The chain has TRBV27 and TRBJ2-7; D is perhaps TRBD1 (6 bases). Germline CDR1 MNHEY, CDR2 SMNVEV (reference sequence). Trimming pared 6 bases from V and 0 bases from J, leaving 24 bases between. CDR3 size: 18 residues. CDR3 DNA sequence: TGTGCCAGCAGGGGAAGGGGAATCCGGACAGCGAGCTCCTACGAGCAGTACTTC. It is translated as CASRGRGIRTASSYEQYF.